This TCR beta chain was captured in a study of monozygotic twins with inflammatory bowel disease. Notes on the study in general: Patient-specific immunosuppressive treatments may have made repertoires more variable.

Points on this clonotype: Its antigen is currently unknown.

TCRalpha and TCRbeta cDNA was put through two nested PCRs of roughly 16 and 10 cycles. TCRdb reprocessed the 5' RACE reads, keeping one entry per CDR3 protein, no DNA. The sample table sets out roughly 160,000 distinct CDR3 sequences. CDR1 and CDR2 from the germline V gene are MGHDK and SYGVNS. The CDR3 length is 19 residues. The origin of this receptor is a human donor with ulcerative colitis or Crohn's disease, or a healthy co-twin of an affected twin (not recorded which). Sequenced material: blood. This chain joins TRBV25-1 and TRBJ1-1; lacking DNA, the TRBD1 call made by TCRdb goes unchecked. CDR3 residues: CASSDSTGRAGGWNTEAFF.